The source of this TCR beta chain is a study of blood T cells in healthy people across ages. In its sample, this clonotype was seen a few times. Its specificity is unknown. Trimming removed 0 bases from V and 2 bases from J; junction bases left unmatched: 14. Germline V gene lookup returns CDR1 SGHRS and CDR2 YFSETQ. This CDR3 comprises 18 residues. Study results and limitations: Whereas aged donors had fewer naive CD4+ cells, long-lived donors had more of them and higher diversity. A strong correlation between TCR beta diversity and naive T cell percentage was seen.

The people who gave samples were healthy Caucasians from Russia, aged roughly 6 to 100. Extraction yielded at least 5.5 micrograms of total RNA per sample. With a J-beta primer mix and a sample-barcoded 5' primer, a second PCR ran about 7 to 12 cycles. From the 5' RACE reads, TCRdb called clonotypes with MiXCR, one entry per CDR3 protein. The sample records 700,000 or so distinct CDR3 sequences, about 20% being singletons. The chain carries TRBV5-1 and TRBJ2-7, with TRBD1 matching 7 bases. The receptor was isolated from a man between 65 and 85 years old in good health. Sequenced material: blood. The CDR3 loop reads CASSLAVTRQGMAYEQYF. CDR3 DNA: TGCGCCAGCAGCTTGGCGGTTACCAGACAGGGAATGGCCTACGAGCAGTACTTC.